This entry concerns a single T cell receptor beta chain. Antigen unknown. A junction boundary mismatches the germline segment, possibly from a read error. In the PCR, 60 Vbeta and 13 Jbeta primers were used. Measured with immunoSEQ multiplex PCR; TCRdb has only the in-frame clones, and not every one. The top ten clones hold roughly 2.3% of a sample with approximately 280,000 clones, around 90% of them seen once. Donors were nominally healthy when sampled, though unrecorded immune exposures were likely. This sample stems from a study of cytomegalovirus exposure and HLA in healthy donors. The CDR3 runs 12 residues. Germline V gene sequence: CDR1 SEHNR, CDR2 FQNEAQ (reference sequence). Study-wide results and limits: A likely sequencing artifact accounted for one observed cluster of highly shared sequence variants. Presence/absence analyses supposed approximately even sequencing depth among donors. Later analysis showed most CMV-associated TCR beta chains appearing HLA-restricted.

The genes are TRBV7-9 and TRBJ2-7; 12 nucleotides agree with TRBD2. This clonotype originated in a woman under 30 in good health and CMV-seronegative. Source material: PBMCs. CDR3 DNA: TGTTCCAGCAGCCCCTCTAGCGGGGGGGGAAACTTC. Its translation: CSSSPSSGGGNF.